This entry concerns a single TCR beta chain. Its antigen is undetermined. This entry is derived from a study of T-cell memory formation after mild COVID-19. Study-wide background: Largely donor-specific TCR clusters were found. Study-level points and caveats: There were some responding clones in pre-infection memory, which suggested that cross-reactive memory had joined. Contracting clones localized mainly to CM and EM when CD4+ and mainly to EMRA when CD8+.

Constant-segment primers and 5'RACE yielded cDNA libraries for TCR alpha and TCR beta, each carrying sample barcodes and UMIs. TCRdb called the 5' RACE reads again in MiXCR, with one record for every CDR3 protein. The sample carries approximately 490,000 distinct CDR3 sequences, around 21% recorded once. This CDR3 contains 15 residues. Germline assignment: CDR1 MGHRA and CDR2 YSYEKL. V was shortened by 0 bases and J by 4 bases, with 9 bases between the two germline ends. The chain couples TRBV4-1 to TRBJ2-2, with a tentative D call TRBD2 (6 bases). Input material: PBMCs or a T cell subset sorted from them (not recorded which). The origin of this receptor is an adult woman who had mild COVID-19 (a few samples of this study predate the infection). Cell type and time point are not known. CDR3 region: CASSQDRRATGELFF. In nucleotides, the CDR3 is TGCGCCAGCAGCCAAGATCGGAGGGCCACCGGGGAGCTGTTTTTT.